Following are 30 T cell receptor beta chains from one sample sequenced in a study of blood T cell repertoires in COVID-19. The assay was immunoSEQ multiplex PCR, and TCRdb's table has in-frame clones only and misses some. The table shows under 300,000 clones, with 85% to 90% occurring only once. The sample was peripheral blood. These receptors all stem from a man aged 60 to 69 with acute or convalescent COVID-19.

This sequence joins TRBV5-1 and TRBJ2-1, with D possibly matching TRBD2 (6 bases). This CDR3 has 15 residues. Germline-derived CDR1 and CDR2 are SGHRS and YFSETQ. V was cut by 1 base and J by 7 bases, with 15 bases left in between. The CDR3 DNA sequence: TGCGCCAGCAGCTTGCGCGGAGCGGGTAGGAATGAGCAGTTCTTC. Translation: CASSLRGAGRNEQFF.

The gene calls are TRBV7-2 and TRBJ2-7; 15 bases map to TRBD2. The CDR3 is 14 amino acids. Germline V CDR1 and CDR2: SGHTA, FQGNSA. After removal of 3 bases from V and 6 bases from J, the junction contained 0 bases not matched to a gene. The CDR3 reads CASSLGLAGGEQYF. CDR3 DNA sequence: TGTGCCAGCAGCTTGGGACTAGCGGGAGGCGAGCAGTACTTC.

The V and J genes are TRBV28 and TRBJ2-7, with D possibly TRBD2 on 5 matching bases. The CDR3 runs to 15 residues. Germline CDR1 is MDHEN and CDR2 is SYDVKM. The V gene lost 6 bases and the J gene lost 1 base, with 16 bases spanning the gap. The CDR3 is CASRRNWSGSYEQYF. The CDR3 DNA follows: TGTGCCAGCAGGCGGAATTGGAGCGGATCCTACGAGCAGTACTTC. Based on the CDR3 plus reference TRBV28 and TRBJ2-7, the full variable domain is DVKVTQSSRYLVKRTGEKVFLECVQDMDHENMFWYRQDPGLGLRLIYFSYDVKMKEKGDIPEGYSVSREKKERFSLILESASTNQTSMYLCASRRNWSGSYEQYFGPGTRLTVT.

The sample holds a few counts of this clone. The chain is built from TRBV7-9 and TRBJ2-1; 9 bases map to TRBD2. Germline trimming cut 5 bases from V and 5 bases from J; bases unmatched to any gene: 16. Per the germline V gene, CDR1 is SEHNR and CDR2 is FQNEAQ (reference sequence). The CDR3 loop spans 18 amino acids. CDR3 sequence (DNA): TGTGCCAGCAGCGAGAGGGCGGGAGGGCCGGTGATCAACAATGAGCAGTTCTTC. Its translation is CASSERAGGPVINNEQFF.

V is TRBV15 and J is TRBJ2-1, with 11 nucleotides matching TRBD2. The CDR3 has 15 amino acids. V lost 4 bases, J lost 12 bases, and 11 bases stayed unmatched. Germline values: CDR1 LNHNV, CDR2 YYDKDF (reference sequence). The DNA of the CDR3 is TGTGCCACCAGCACAAGAAGACTAGCGGGATCGTGGCAGTTCTTC. It codes for CATSTRRLAGSWQFF.

The V call is TRBV5-1, the J call TRBJ1-2; TRBD1 aligns across 9 bases. This CDR3 is built from 15 residues. The germline V gene encodes CDR1 SGHRS and CDR2 YFSETQ. The junction had 12 bases not matched to a gene; V was cut back by 4 bases and J by 8 bases. In nucleotides, the CDR3 is TGCGCCAGCAGCCAAGGACAGGGGAATGTGGGAGGCTACACCTTC. Protein product: CASSQGQGNVGGYTF.

This chain links TRBV6-5 with TRBJ2-7; D perhaps matches TRBD2 (5 bases). V lost 3 bases, J lost 2 bases, and 17 bases lay in between. Germline V gives CDR1 MNHEY, CDR2 SVGAGI. The CDR3 consists of 16 residues. CDR3 sequence (DNA): TGTGCCAGCAGTTATCGTGGACGGGAAGGAGCCTACGAGCAGTACTTC. Translation gives CASSYRGREGAYEQYF.

This chain connects TRBV7-9 to TRBJ1-1; 10 bases agree with TRBD1. The CDR3 length is 16 residues. Germline values: CDR1 SEHNR, CDR2 FQNEAQ (reference sequence). The V and J ends lost 4 bases and 1 base, in that order; junction bases with no gene match: 6. The CDR3 DNA reads as TGTGCCAGCAGCTCGACAGGGGGCCAAGGGAACACTGAAGCTTTCTTT. The encoded protein is CASSSTGGQGNTEAFF.

The gene calls are TRBV30 and TRBJ1-2, with D unclear. The V and J ends lost 0 bases and 4 bases respectively, with 9 bases between them. This CDR3 is 13 amino acids long. CDR1 GTSNPN and CDR2 SVGIG come from the germline V gene (reference sequence). The CDR3 loop is CAWSVGPGYGYTF. CDR3 coding DNA: TGTGCCTGGAGTGTGGGCCCCGGCTATGGCTACACCTTC. The full variable domain, rest sourced from reference TRBV30 and TRBJ1-2, is SQTIHQWPATLVQPVGSPLSLECTVEGTSNPNLYWYRQAAGRGLQLLFYSVGIGQISSEVPQNLSASRPQDRQFILSSKKLLLSDSGFYLCAWSVGPGYGYTFGSGTRLTVV.

This chain links TRBV4-1 with TRBJ1-3, with a tentative D call TRBD1 (5 bases). Between the trimmed V and J ends, which lost 4 bases and 4 bases, there was a span of 14 bases. Germline V gene sequence: CDR1 MGHRA, CDR2 YSYEKL. CDR3 length: 15 amino acids. The DNA of the CDR3 is TGCGCCAGCAGCCTCCTGGGGCTTGGAGGAAACACCATATATTTT. Its translation: CASSLLGLGGNTIYF.

CDR3 coding DNA: TGTGCCAGCAGTTTCACAGGGGGCGGGAATTCACCCCTCCACTTT. This gives the protein CASSFTGGGNSPLHF. The chain has TRBV28 and TRBJ1-6; 9 bases agree with TRBD1. V dropped 3 bases and J dropped 7; count of bases not matched to a gene: 4. The germline V gene has CDR1 MDHEN and CDR2 SYDVKM. There are 15 residues in the CDR3. Using reference TRBV28 and TRBJ1-6 for the parts outside the CDR3, the full variable domain is DVKVTQSSRYLVKRTGEKVFLECVQDMDHENMFWYRQDPGLGLRLIYFSYDVKMKEKGDIPEGYSVSREKKERFSLILESASTNQTSMYLCASSFTGGGNSPLHFGNGTRLTVT.

The J gene is TRBJ2-5, the V gene TRBV7-2; D might be TRBD2 (6 bases). Trimming removed 4 bases at V and 1 base at J, with 10 bases between. The germline gives CDR1 SGHTA, CDR2 FQGNSA. This CDR3 is 14 amino acids long. The CDR3 nucleotides are TGTGCCAGCAGCTCGGGACTCCCCCAAGAGACCCAGTACTTC. Translated, it gives CASSSGLPQETQYF.

Of note for this clone: The junction differs from germline at one of its ends, possibly a read error. The chain links TRBV5-1 to TRBJ2-7, with 9 bases lining up with TRBD1. CDR1 and CDR2 from the germline V gene are SGHRS and YFSETQ. The CDR3 has 15 residues. CDR3 protein: CASSLGQGRVYEQYF. In DNA form, the CDR3 reads TGCGCCAGCAGTTTGGGACAGGGCAGAGTCTACGAGCAGTACTTC.

The rearrangement uses TRBV19 and TRBJ2-1, with a tentative D call TRBD2 (6 bases). The germline V gene encodes CDR1 LNHDA and CDR2 SQIVND (reference sequence). CDR3 length equals 14 residues. V lost 3 bases, J lost 5 bases, and 11 bases lay in between. The CDR3 coding sequence is TGTGCCAGTAGTATCTCCCAGCGGGACAATGAGCAGTTCTTC. The encoded protein is CASSISQRDNEQFF.

A few counts support this clone. This chain joins TRBV19 and TRBJ1-5; 8 nucleotides line up with TRBD1. Germline V lookup: CDR1 LNHDA, CDR2 SQIVND (reference sequence). With V trimmed by 6 bases and J by 3 bases, 4 bases remained unmatched. This CDR3 has 14 amino acids. This CDR3 is CASSGTGLNQPQHF. Here the CDR3 DNA reads TGTGCCAGTAGCGGGACAGGCCTCAATCAGCCCCAGCATTTT. Complete variable domain (other parts from reference TRBV19 and TRBJ1-5): DGGITQSPKYLFRKEGQNVTLSCEQNLNHDAMYWYRQDPGQGLRLIYYSQIVNDFQKGDIAEGYSVSREKKESFPLTVTSAQKNPTAFYLCASSGTGLNQPQHFGDGTRLSIL.

This clone showed up just a few times. The chain recombines TRBV10-3 with TRBJ2-7; 7 nucleotides agree with TRBD1. After removal of 4 bases from V and 3 bases from J, the junction contained 6 bases not matched to a gene. The CDR3 runs to 14 residues. Germline CDR1 ENHRY, CDR2 SYGVKD. The CDR3 sequence: CAISVSGTDYEQYF. Written as DNA, the CDR3 is TGTGCCATCAGTGTCTCCGGGACAGACTACGAGCAGTACTTC.

V is TRBV5-4 and J is TRBJ2-2; 15 bases map to TRBD2. Unmatched junction bases numbered 4, after V lost 4 bases and J lost 6 bases. Germline CDR1 and CDR2: SGHNT and YYREEE (reference sequence). There are 16 residues in the CDR3. CDR3 loop: CASSIGTSGRPGELFF. The CDR3 DNA sequence: TGTGCCAGCAGCATCGGGACTAGCGGGAGGCCCGGGGAGCTGTTTTTT.

A few counts support this clone. The same CDR3 arises from other DNA sequences in this sample as well. The chain recombines TRBV18 with TRBJ2-5; tentatively, D is TRBD1 (5 bases). The CDR3 length is 13 residues. Germline assignment: CDR1 KGHSH and CDR2 LQKENI. Trimming cost V 2 bases and J 4 bases, with 8 bases left between them. The CDR3 DNA follows: TGTGCCAGCTCACCAGGCAGGGCAGAGACCCAGTACTTC. This gives the protein CASSPGRAETQYF.

V is TRBV11-3 and J is TRBJ2-7; 7 nucleotides match TRBD1. Trimming cost V 5 bases and J 0 bases; bases outside gene matches: 10. The CDR3 runs 16 residues. Germline lookup yields CDR1 SGHNT and CDR2 YENEEA. CDR3 region: CASSLSTGALSYEQYF. The CDR3 nucleotides read TGTGCCAGCAGCCTAAGTACAGGGGCCCTCTCCTACGAGCAGTACTTC.

The chain employs TRBV30 and TRBJ2-7; D perhaps matches TRBD2 (7 bases). V lost 4 bases and J lost 0, with 10 bases in between. Germline CDR1 and CDR2: GTSNPN and SVGIG (reference sequence). This CDR3 is built from 13 residues. For the CDR3, the DNA is TGTGCCTGGATTGCGGGGGCCTCCTACGAGCAGTACTTC. Translated: CAWIAGASYEQYF.

This chain links TRBV6-1 with TRBJ2-5; TRBD1 matches at 9 bases. CDR1 and CDR2 from the germline V gene are MNHNS and SASEGT. There are 16 residues in the CDR3. Unmatched junction bases numbered 9, after V lost 2 bases and J lost 5 bases. CDR3 sequence: CASSEIEGQGGETQYF. Written as DNA, the CDR3 is TGTGCCAGCAGTGAAATTGAGGGACAGGGAGGGGAGACCCAGTACTTC.

This chain uses TRBV5-5 with TRBJ1-2; the D gene is possibly TRBD1 (6 bases). The CDR3 totals 13 residues. Germline-derived CDR1 and CDR2 are SGHKS and YYEKEE (reference sequence). V shed 3 bases and J shed 4 bases, with 10 bases lying between them. CDR3 DNA sequence: TGTGCCAGCAGCTACACAGGGAGCTATGGCTACACCTTC. Translating it yields CASSYTGSYGYTF.

The chain links TRBV28 to TRBJ1-5; 7 bases are shared with TRBD1. CDR3 length: 15 residues. V gave up 7 bases and J gave up 4 bases; unmatched junction bases: 10. CDR1 MDHEN and CDR2 SYDVKM come from the germline V gene. The CDR3 spells CASIPGQRKNQPQHF. CDR3 DNA sequence: TGTGCCAGCATCCCGGGACAGAGGAAAAATCAGCCCCAGCATTTT.

V usage is TRBV19 and J usage is TRBJ2-1; TRBD1 matches at 9 bases. CDR3 size: 16 residues. Per germline, CDR1 LNHDA and CDR2 SQIVND (reference sequence). V lost 5 bases and J lost 5; bases outside the gene matches: 10. This chain's CDR3 is CASSLYRDRENNEQFF. CDR3 bases: TGTGCCAGTAGTTTATACCGGGACAGGGAGAACAATGAGCAGTTCTTC.

This chain connects TRBV7-9 to TRBJ2-2; 9 bases map to TRBD2. V was pared by 1 base and J by 3 bases, with 6 bases of the junction left unmatched. CDR3 length: 17 amino acids. CDR1 SEHNR and CDR2 FQNEAQ come from the germline V gene (reference sequence). CDR3 loop: CASSLVYRLADTGELFF. CDR3 coding DNA: TGTGCCAGCAGCTTAGTTTATCGACTAGCGGACACCGGGGAGCTGTTTTTT. Full variable domain (rest looked up from reference TRBV7-9 and TRBJ2-2): DTGVSQNPRHKITKRGQNVTFRCDPISEHNRLYWYRQTLGQGPEFLTYFQNEAQLEKSRLLSDRFSAERPKGSFSTLEIQRTEQGDSAMYLCASSLVYRLADTGELFFGEGSRLTVL.

This rearrangement joins TRBV28 to TRBJ2-7; TRBD2 aligns across 8 bases. This CDR3 is 14 amino acids long. Germline trimming cut 6 bases from V and 2 bases from J; bases unmatched to any gene: 6. Germline V lookup: CDR1 MDHEN, CDR2 SYDVKM. CDR3 in DNA: TGTGCCAGCAGAGCCCGACTAGCGACCTACGAGCAGTACTTC. This translates into CASRARLATYEQYF.

The rearrangement links TRBV20-1 to TRBJ1-5; D gene ambiguous. The CDR3 runs 13 residues. CDR1 DFQATT and CDR2 SNEGSKA come from the germline V gene (reference sequence). Trimming took off 6 bases at V and 9 bases at J, with 18 bases between the two ends. CDR3 coding DNA: TGCAGTGCAAGTGACCCCGGAACGGGGCCCCAGCATTTT. Its translation: CSASDPGTGPQHF.

CDR3 protein: CASSLEGDMNEQFF. The CDR3 coding sequence is TGTGCCAGCAGCCTGGAGGGCGATATGAATGAGCAGTTCTTC. The V and J genes are TRBV6-4 and TRBJ2-1, with D tentatively TRBD2 (6 bases). The V and J ends lost 6 bases and 7 bases respectively, with 16 bases between them. This CDR3 region has 14 residues. Per the germline V gene, CDR1 is MRHNA and CDR2 is SNTAGT.

The V and J genes are TRBV9 and TRBJ2-7; the D gene is possibly TRBD1 (6 bases). CDR1 is SGDLS, CDR2 YYNGEE, per germline. V was clipped by 0 bases and J by 6 bases, with 16 bases between them. The CDR3 covers 15 residues. CDR3 sequence: CASSVAPGVFSEQYF. The CDR3 DNA sequence: TGTGCCAGCAGCGTAGCTCCAGGGGTCTTTTCCGAGCAGTACTTC.

V gene TRBV7-2 combines with J gene TRBJ2-7, with 8 bases aligning to TRBD2. The CDR3 contains 16 residues. CDR1 and CDR2 (germline): SGHTA, FQGNSA. J lost 3 bases, V lost 5 bases, and 12 bases had no gene match. CDR3 in amino acids: CASSPTRLARLYEQYF. The CDR3 DNA reads TGTGCCAGCAGCCCCACCAGACTAGCGCGACTCTACGAGCAGTACTTC. Based on the CDR3 plus reference TRBV7-2 and TRBJ2-7, the full variable domain is GAGVSQSPSNKVTEKGKDVELRCDPISGHTALYWYRQSLGQGLEFLIYFQGNSAPDKSGLPSDRFSAERTGGSVSTLTIQRTQQEDSAVYLCASSPTRLARLYEQYFGPGTRLTVT.